This T cell receptor beta chain is drawn from a study of blood T cell repertoires in COVID-19. Study-level information: Material from acute and convalescent COVID-19 was sourced from the United States, Italy and Spain. T cells, B-cell-depleted T cells, or PBMCs supplied cDNA or gDNA.

The V gene's germline CDR1 is SGHVS and CDR2 FQNEAQ. The CDR3 contains 16 residues. With respect to this clone: The junction differs from germline at one of its ends, possibly a read error.

Per the original methods: Amplification of reference gene primers provided the estimated nucleated cell counts. The repertoire was sequenced with immunoSEQ multiplex PCR; TCRdb's copy has only in-frame clones and lacks some. V and J calls and clone size are those listed in that table; D and trimming were worked out from the DNA. The sample lists over 60,000 clones; 90% were seen once. The sample comprised peripheral blood. This chain links TRBV7-8 with TRBJ2-7; TRBD2 matches 11 bases. This clonotype was sampled from a man aged 50-59 years with acute or convalescent COVID-19. DNA for the CDR3: TGTGCCCGCAGCTTAGCGGGGGGGGCGGGAGGCTACGAGCAGTACTTC. It translates to CARSLAGGAGGYEQYF.